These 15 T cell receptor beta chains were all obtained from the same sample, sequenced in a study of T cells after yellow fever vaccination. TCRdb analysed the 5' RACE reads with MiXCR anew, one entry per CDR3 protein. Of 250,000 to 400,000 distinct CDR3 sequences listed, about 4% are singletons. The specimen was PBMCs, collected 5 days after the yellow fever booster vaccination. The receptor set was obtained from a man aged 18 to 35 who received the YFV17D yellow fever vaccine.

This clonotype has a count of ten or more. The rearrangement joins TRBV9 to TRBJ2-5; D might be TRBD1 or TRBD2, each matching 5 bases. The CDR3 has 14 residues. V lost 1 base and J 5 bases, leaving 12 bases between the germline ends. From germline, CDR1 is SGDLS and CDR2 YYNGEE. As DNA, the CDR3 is TGTGCCAGCAGCGTACGTCCAGGGACGGAGACCCAGTACTTC. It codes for CASSVRPGTETQYF. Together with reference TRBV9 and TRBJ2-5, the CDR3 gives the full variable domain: DSGVTQTPKHLITATGQRVTLRCSPRSGDLSVYWYQQSLDQGLQFLIQYYNGEERAKGNILERFSAQQFPDLHSELNLSSLELGDSALYFCASSVRPGTETQYFGPGTRLLVL.

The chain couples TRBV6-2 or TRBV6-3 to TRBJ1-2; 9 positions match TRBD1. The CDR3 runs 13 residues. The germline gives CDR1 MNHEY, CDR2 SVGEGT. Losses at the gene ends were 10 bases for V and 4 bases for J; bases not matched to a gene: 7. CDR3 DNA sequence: TGTGCCACACAAGACAGGGGGGCCTATGGCTACACCTTC. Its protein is CATQDRGAYGYTF.

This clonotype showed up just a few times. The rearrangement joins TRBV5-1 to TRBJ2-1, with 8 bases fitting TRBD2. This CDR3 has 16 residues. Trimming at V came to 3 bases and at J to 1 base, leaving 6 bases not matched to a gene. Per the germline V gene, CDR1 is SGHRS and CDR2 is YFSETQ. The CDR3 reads CASSSPGLESYNEQFF. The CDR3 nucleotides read TGCGCCAGCAGCTCGCCGGGACTAGAGTCCTACAATGAGCAGTTCTTC.

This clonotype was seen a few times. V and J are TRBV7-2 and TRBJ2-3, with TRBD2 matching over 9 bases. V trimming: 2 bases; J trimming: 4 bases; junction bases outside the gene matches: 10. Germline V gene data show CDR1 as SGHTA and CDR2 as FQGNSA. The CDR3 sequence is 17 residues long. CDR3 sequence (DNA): TGTGCCAGCAGCTTACGGGCTAGCGGGAACGGAGCAGATACGCAGTATTTT. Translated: CASSLRASGNGADTQYF.

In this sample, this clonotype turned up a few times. Here the CDR3 reads CSACPTGLNSPLHF. The CDR3 DNA follows: TGCAGTGCTTGCCCGACAGGGTTGAATTCACCCCTCCACTTT. The chain carries TRBV20-1 and TRBJ1-6; the match to TRBD1 covers 7 bases. This CDR3 contains 14 residues. V shed 5 bases and J 7 bases; nucleotides not matched to a gene: 8. Germline assignment: CDR1 DFQATT and CDR2 SNEGSKA (reference sequence).

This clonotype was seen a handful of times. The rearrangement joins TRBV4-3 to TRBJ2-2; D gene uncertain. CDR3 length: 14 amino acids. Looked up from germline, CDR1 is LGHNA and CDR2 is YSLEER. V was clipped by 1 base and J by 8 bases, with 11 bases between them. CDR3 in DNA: TGCGCCAGCAGCCAAGGGCCCGGCAAGGGGGAGCTGTTTTTT. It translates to CASSQGPGKGELFF.

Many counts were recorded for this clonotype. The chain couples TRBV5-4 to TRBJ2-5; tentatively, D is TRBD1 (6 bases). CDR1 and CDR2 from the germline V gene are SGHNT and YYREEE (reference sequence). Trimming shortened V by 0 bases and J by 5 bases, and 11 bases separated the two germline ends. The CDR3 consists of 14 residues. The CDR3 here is CASSLAGATETQYF. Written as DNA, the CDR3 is TGTGCCAGCAGCTTGGCAGGGGCGACGGAGACCCAGTACTTC.

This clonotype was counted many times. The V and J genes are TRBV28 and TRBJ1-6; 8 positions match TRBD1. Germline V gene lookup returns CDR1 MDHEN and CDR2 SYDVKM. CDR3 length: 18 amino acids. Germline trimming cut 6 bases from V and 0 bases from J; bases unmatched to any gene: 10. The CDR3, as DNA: TGTGCCAGCAGCCCCTACGACAGGGGCTACTCCTATAATTCACCCCTCCACTTT. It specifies CASSPYDRGYSYNSPLHF. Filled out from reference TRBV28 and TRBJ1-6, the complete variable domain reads DVKVTQSSRYLVKRTGEKVFLECVQDMDHENMFWYRQDPGLGLRLIYFSYDVKMKEKGDIPEGYSVSREKKERFSLILESASTNQTSMYLCASSPYDRGYSYNSPLHFGNGTRLTVT.

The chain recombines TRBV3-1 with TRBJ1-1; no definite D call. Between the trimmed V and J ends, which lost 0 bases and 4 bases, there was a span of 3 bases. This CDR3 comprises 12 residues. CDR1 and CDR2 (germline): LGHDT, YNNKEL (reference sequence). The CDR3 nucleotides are TGTGCCAGCAGCCAAGAAAGCACTGAAGCTTTCTTT. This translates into CASSQESTEAFF. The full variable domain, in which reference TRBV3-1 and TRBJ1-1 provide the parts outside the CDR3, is DTAVSQTPKYLVTQMGNDKSIKCEQNLGHDTMYWYKQDSKKFLKIMFSYNNKELIINETVPNRFSPKSPDKAHLNLHINSLELGDSAVYFCASSQESTEAFFGQGTRLTVV.

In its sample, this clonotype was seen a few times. In DNA form, the CDR3 reads TGTGCCTGGAGTGTTCGGGGCAGCAAAAACACTGAAGCTTTCTTT. Residues: CAWSVRGSKNTEAFF. The rearrangement joins TRBV30 to TRBJ1-1; a possible D gene is TRBD1 (5 bases). The CDR3 is 15 amino acids. Looked up from germline, CDR1 is GTSNPN and CDR2 is SVGIG (reference sequence). V was pared by 0 bases and J by 2 bases, with 13 bases between.

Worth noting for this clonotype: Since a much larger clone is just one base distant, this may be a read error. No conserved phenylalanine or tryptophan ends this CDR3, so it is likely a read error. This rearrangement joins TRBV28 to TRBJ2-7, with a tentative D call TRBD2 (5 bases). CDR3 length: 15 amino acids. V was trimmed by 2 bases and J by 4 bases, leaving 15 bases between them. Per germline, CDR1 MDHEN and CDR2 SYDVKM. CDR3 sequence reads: CASSLSSLGPYEQYA. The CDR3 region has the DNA TGTGCCAGCAGTTTAAGCTCACTAGGGCCTTACGAGCAGTACGCC.

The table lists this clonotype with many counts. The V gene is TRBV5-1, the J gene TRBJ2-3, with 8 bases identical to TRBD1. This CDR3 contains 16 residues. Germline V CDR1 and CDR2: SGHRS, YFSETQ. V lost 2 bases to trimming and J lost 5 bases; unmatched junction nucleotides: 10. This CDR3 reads CASSLSSGGLGDTQYF. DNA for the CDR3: TGCGCCAGCAGCTTATCATCAGGGGGCCTGGGAGATACGCAGTATTTT.

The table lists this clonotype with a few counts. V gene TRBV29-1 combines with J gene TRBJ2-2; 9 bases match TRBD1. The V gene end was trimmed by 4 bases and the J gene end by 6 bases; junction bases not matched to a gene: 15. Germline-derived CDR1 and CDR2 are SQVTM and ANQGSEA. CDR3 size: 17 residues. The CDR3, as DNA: TGCAGCGTTGCCGGGACAGGGATTGGAGGGGAGCCCGGGGAGCTGTTTTTT. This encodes CSVAGTGIGGEPGELFF.

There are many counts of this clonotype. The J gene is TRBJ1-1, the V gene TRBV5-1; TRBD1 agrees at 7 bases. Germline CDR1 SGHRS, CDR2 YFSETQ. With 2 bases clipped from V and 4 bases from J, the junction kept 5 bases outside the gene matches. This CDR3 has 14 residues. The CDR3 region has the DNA TGCGCCAGCAGCTTACGACAGGGTGGCACTGAAGCTTTCTTT. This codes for CASSLRQGGTEAFF.

CDR3 nucleotides: TGTGCCAGCAGTTCCCTCCAGGGGGCAAATACTGAAGCTTTCTTT. Its protein product is CASSSLQGANTEAFF. The chain carries TRBV6-6 and TRBJ1-1; TRBD1 matches at 8 bases. Germline V gene data show CDR1 as MNHNY and CDR2 as SVGAGI (reference sequence). Unmatched junction bases numbered 9, after V lost 4 bases and J lost 5 bases. CDR3 length: 15 residues.